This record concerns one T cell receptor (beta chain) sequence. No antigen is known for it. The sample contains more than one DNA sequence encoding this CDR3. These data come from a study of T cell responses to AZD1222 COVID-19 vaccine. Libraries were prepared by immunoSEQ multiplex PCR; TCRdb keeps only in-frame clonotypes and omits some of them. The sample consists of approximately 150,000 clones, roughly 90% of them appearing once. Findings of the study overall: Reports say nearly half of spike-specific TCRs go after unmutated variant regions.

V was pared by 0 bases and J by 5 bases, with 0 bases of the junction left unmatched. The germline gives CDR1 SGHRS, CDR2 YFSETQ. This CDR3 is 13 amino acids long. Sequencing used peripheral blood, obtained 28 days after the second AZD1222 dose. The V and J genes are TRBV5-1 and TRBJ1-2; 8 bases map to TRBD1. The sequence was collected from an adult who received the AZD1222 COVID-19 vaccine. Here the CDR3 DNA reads TGCGCCAGCAGCTTGGACAGGGGGTATGGCTACACCTTC. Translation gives CASSLDRGYGYTF.